One sample yielded the 16 T cell receptor beta chains listed below, sequenced in a study of cytomegalovirus exposure and HLA in healthy donors. PCR amplification relied on 60 Vbeta primers (plus 13 Jbeta primers). Profiled with immunoSEQ multiplex PCR; TCRdb holds only in-frame clones, not every one. The sample yields fewer than 200,000 clones, approximately 71% seen once. Input material: PBMCs. The receptors originated from a girl between 5 and 17 years old in good health and CMV-seronegative.

This clone was picked up a small number of times. The chain carries TRBV15 and TRBJ1-1; tentatively, D is TRBD1 (6 bases). CDR1 and CDR2 (germline): LNHNV, YYDKDF (reference sequence). The CDR3 runs to 14 residues. V was cut by 1 base and J by 12 bases, with 18 bases left in between. The CDR3 DNA reads as TGTGCCACCAGCAGAGCCGGACAGCGAGACAGGACTTTCTTT. Its protein is CATSRAGQRDRTFF.

The chain uses TRBV19 and TRBJ1-4; 7 bases map to TRBD1. Germline V gene lookup returns CDR1 LNHDA and CDR2 SQIVND (reference sequence). This CDR3 region has 16 residues. V lost 6 bases, J lost 7 bases, and 14 bases stayed unmatched. As DNA, the CDR3 is TGTGCCAGTAGGGACCCTGCCCGGGACAGAAGTGAAAAACTGTTTTTT. Protein: CASRDPARDRSEKLFF.

The chain has TRBV5-1 and TRBJ1-1, with TRBD1 identical over 7 bases. V was clipped by 4 bases and J by 3 bases; unmatched bases: 6. Germline lookup yields CDR1 SGHRS and CDR2 YFSETQ. The CDR3 sequence is 14 residues long. The CDR3 bases are TGCGCCAGCAGCGCCGGTACAGGGGACACTGAAGCTTTCTTT. It is translated as CASSAGTGDTEAFF.

V gene TRBV19 combines with J gene TRBJ2-3, with 14 bases aligning to TRBD2. The CDR3 contains 18 residues. Losses at the gene ends were 7 bases for V and 3 bases for J; bases not matched to a gene: 12. CDR1 LNHDA and CDR2 SQIVND come from the germline V gene (reference sequence). The CDR3, as DNA: TGTGCCAGTAAAGGCTTCGGGACTAGCGGGGGTAGTACAGATACGCAGTATTTT. Translation: CASKGFGTSGGSTDTQYF.

The rearrangement joins TRBV7-8 to TRBJ2-7; D might be TRBD2 (6 bases). V was clipped by 0 bases and J by 2 bases, with 11 bases between them. The CDR3 consists of 15 residues. From germline, CDR1 is SGHVS and CDR2 FQNEAQ. The CDR3 spells CASSLAPGGTYEQYF. CDR3 nucleotide sequence: TGTGCCAGCAGCTTAGCCCCGGGCGGGACCTACGAGCAGTACTTC.

CDR3: CASSLNRDYGYTF. In DNA form, the CDR3 reads TGTGCCAGCAGCTTAAACAGGGACTATGGCTACACCTTC. The chain couples TRBV7-9 to TRBJ1-2; possible D gene TRBD1, 6 bases. V lost 2 bases, J lost 3 bases, and 7 bases lay in between. Germline V CDR1 and CDR2: SEHNR, FQNEAQ (reference sequence). The CDR3 extends over 13 amino acids.

The V gene is TRBV27, the J gene TRBJ2-3; a weak D match, TRBD2 (6 bases). The ends were cut back, 11 bases at V and 2 bases at J, with 14 bases in the middle. CDR1 and CDR2 (germline): MNHEY, SMNVEV (reference sequence). The CDR3 sequence is 13 residues long. CDR3 amino acids: CAPRRGSTDTQYF. DNA of the CDR3: TGTGCCCCCAGGAGGGGCTCCACAGATACGCAGTATTTT.

This clone was seen a few times. The CDR3 here is CASRIDRGFSEQYF. CDR3 nucleotide sequence: TGTGCCAGCAGAATAGACAGGGGTTTCAGCGAGCAGTACTTC. V and J are TRBV27 and TRBJ2-7; 8 bases map to TRBD1. Unmatched junction bases numbered 10, after V lost 6 bases and J lost 6 bases. This CDR3 is built from 14 residues. The germline V gene has CDR1 MNHEY and CDR2 SMNVEV (reference sequence).

The V call is TRBV6-5, the J call TRBJ1-1; 7 bases align to TRBD1. The J segment lost 8 bases and the V segment lost 4 bases, leaving 7 bases of the junction unmatched. The CDR3 runs 13 residues. Germline loops: CDR1 MNHEY, CDR2 SVGAGI. CDR3 nucleotide sequence: TGTGCCAGCAGTTTCCGACAGGGATCGGAAGCTTTCTTT. It specifies CASSFRQGSEAFF.

This rearrangement joins TRBV27 to TRBJ2-3, with TRBD1 matching over 7 bases. The junction had 9 bases not matched to a gene; V was cut back by 10 bases and J by 2 bases. This CDR3 has 14 residues. Germline values: CDR1 MNHEY, CDR2 SMNVEV (reference sequence). The CDR3 sequence: CATTRTGYTDTQYF. The CDR3, as DNA: TGTGCCACTACCCGGACAGGATACACAGATACGCAGTATTTT.

The chain employs TRBV4-1 and TRBJ1-1; TRBD1 matches at 9 bases. The CDR3 is made up of 15 amino acids. The trim removed 6 bases at V and 4 bases at J, leaving 9 bases unmatched. Germline V CDR1 and CDR2: MGHRA, YSYEKL. The chain's CDR3 is CASRRVGTGSTEAFF. CDR3 sequence (DNA): TGCGCCAGCAGAAGGGTAGGGACAGGGTCCACTGAAGCTTTCTTT.

The chain uses TRBV9 and TRBJ1-1; D might be TRBD1 (6 bases). The CDR3 has 14 residues. V gave up 4 bases and J gave up 3 bases, with 13 bases separating them. In germline, CDR1 is SGDLS, CDR2 YYNGEE. The CDR3: CASSLSSGDTEAFF. CDR3 in DNA: TGTGCCAGCAGCCTCAGCTCAGGGGACACTGAAGCTTTCTTT.

The chain uses TRBV15 and TRBJ1-6; D is perhaps TRBD1 (5 bases). V lost 4 bases, J lost 6 bases, and 13 bases lay in between. Germline V gene lookup returns CDR1 LNHNV and CDR2 YYDKDF (reference sequence). The length of the CDR3 is 15 residues. In nucleotides, the CDR3 is TGTGCCACCAGCAAAGGCCGACAGATTAATTCACCCCTCCACTTT. Residues: CATSKGRQINSPLHF. Full variable domain (missing parts from reference TRBV15 and TRBJ1-6): DAMVIQNPRYQVTQFGKPVTLSCSQTLNHNVMYWYQQKSSQAPKLLFHYYDKDFNNEADTPDNFQSRRPNTSFCFLDIRSPGLGDTAMYLCATSKGRQINSPLHFGNGTRLTVT.

The chain links TRBV29-1 to TRBJ1-2, with 11 bases aligning to TRBD1. The germline gives CDR1 SQVTM, CDR2 ANQGSEA. This CDR3 spans 13 amino acids. The V gene end was trimmed by 6 bases and the J gene end by 6 bases; junction bases not matched to a gene: 6. CDR3 protein: CSVPGDRGDGYTF. The CDR3 DNA sequence: TGCAGCGTGCCTGGGGACAGGGGGGATGGCTACACCTTC.

This clone was detected only a few times. V is TRBV6-1 and J is TRBJ2-2; possible D gene TRBD1, 6 bases. The CDR3 runs to 15 residues. V lost 3 bases and J 0 bases, leaving 8 bases between the germline ends. Germline V gene sequence: CDR1 MNHNS, CDR2 SASEGT. The CDR3 here is CASSDEGANTGELFF. The CDR3 coding sequence is TGTGCCAGCAGTGATGAGGGGGCGAACACCGGGGAGCTGTTTTTT.

This chain uses TRBV4-1 with TRBJ2-5; a weak D match, TRBD1 (5 bases). The V and J ends lost 0 bases and 5 bases respectively, with 10 bases between them. In germline, CDR1 is MGHRA, CDR2 YSYEKL. This CDR3 comprises 14 residues. CDR3 sequence: CASSQEGRVETQYF. The CDR3 DNA follows: TGCGCCAGCAGCCAAGAAGGCAGGGTCGAGACCCAGTACTTC.